The text below deals with one T cell receptor (beta chain). These data originate in a study of blood T cell repertoires in COVID-19. Assay: immunoSEQ multiplex PCR; the TCRdb copy retains only in-frame clones and omits some. The sample comprises hundreds of thousands of clones, around 90% of which are singletons, and 0.99% rests with the top ten. CDR3 size: 15 residues. The J segment lost 7 bases and the V segment lost 2 bases, leaving 8 bases of the junction unmatched. The germline V gene has CDR1 SGHDT and CDR2 YYEEEE. The chain couples TRBV5-6 to TRBJ1-4, with 7 bases aligning to TRBD1. Sequencing used peripheral blood. The receptor was isolated from a woman in her forties who had recovered from COVID-19. The CDR3, as DNA: TGTGCCAGCAGCTTAGACAAGGGGGCGGGTGAAAAACTGTTTTTT. Its protein product is CASSLDKGAGEKLFF.